The T cell receptor beta chain under discussion was sequenced for a study of blood T cell repertoires in COVID-19. For the study at large: Material from acute and convalescent COVID-19 was sourced from the United States, Italy and Spain. In each case, the material was cDNA or gDNA derived from T cells, B-cell-depleted T cells, or PBMCs.

This clone was recorded a few times. How the authors handled the data: Reference gene primer amplification gave estimated nucleated cell counts. Only in-frame clones appear in the TCRdb table, and some are missing; sequencing was by immunoSEQ multiplex PCR. V, J and clone size derive from that table, while D and trimming were established from the DNA sequence. Of 65,000 to 95,000 clones listed, over 70% are singletons. Germline CDR1 LGHNT, CDR2 FRNRAP. The CDR3 contains 16 residues. Trimming shortened V by 2 bases and J by 1 base, and 14 bases separated the two germline ends. This receptor was obtained from a woman aged 40 to 49 with active or convalescent COVID-19. The chain couples TRBV12-5 to TRBJ2-5; D possibly corresponds to TRBD1 (6 bases). The specimen sequenced was peripheral blood. CDR3 residues: CASGLYTGTLQETQYF. The DNA of the CDR3 is TGTGCTAGTGGTTTGTACACAGGGACACTCCAAGAGACCCAGTACTTC.